This entry is about one T cell receptor beta chain. Antigen: not known. Both 60 Vbeta primers and 13 Jbeta primers went into the PCR. Generated by immunoSEQ multiplex PCR, the TCRdb table keeps only in-frame clones and is missing some. The table lists 65,000 to 90,000 clones, roughly 70% of them singletons. Donors likely had unrecorded immune exposures despite being nominally healthy when sampled. This CDR3 contains 16 residues. The ends were cut back, 5 bases at V and 2 bases at J, with 18 bases in the middle. CDR1 is KGHSH and CDR2 is LQKENI in the germline V gene. This sample was taken from a study of cytomegalovirus exposure and HLA in healthy donors. Overall study: Among the approximately 400 genotyped donors, approximately 80% were placed in the Caucasian-associated ancestry cluster.

Findings of the study overall: Sequencing had likely introduced a cluster of highly shared sequence variants as an artifact. Most of the CMV-associated TCR beta chains (in a later analysis) appeared to be HLA-restricted.

The sequenced sample was PBMCs. This clonotype was obtained from a man aged 40-50 years in good health and CMV-seronegative. The rearrangement joins TRBV18 to TRBJ2-5; tentatively, D is TRBD2 (6 bases). For the CDR3, the DNA is TGTGCCAGCTCATCCCAACTCCAAGGAGGGCAAGAGACCCAGTACTTC. Protein sequence: CASSSQLQGGQETQYF. The whole variable domain, remainder taken from reference TRBV18 and TRBJ2-5, is NAGVMQNPRHLVRRRGQEARLRCSPMKGHSHVYWYRQLPEEGLKFMVYLQKENIIDESGMPKERFSAEFPKEGPSILRIQQVVRGDSAAYFCASSSQLQGGQETQYFGPGTRLLVL.